This TCR beta chain came from a study of shared clonotypes between healthy human individuals. Naive CD8 isolation took CD45RO-negative cells positively selected for CCR7 and excluded terminally differentiated effector memory CD45RA+ cells. The material for each subset, its genomic DNA, was split evenly across several immunoSEQ plates. Assay used: immunoSEQ multiplex PCR; TCRdb lists only in-frame clones, some missing. The sample lists over 750,000 clones, about 96% occurring once. Concerning this clone itself: Its antigen is not known.

Study findings and constraints: In general, naive subsets displayed greater estimated richness than memory subsets did. Tissues were not sampled, only blood, and their repertoires likely differ.

Germline CDR1 reads SEHNR; CDR2 reads FQNEAQ (reference sequence). CDR3 size: 10 residues. Trimming took off 5 bases at V and 7 bases at J, with 3 bases between the two ends. The sample comprised naive CD8+ T cells sorted from blood. The chain has TRBV7-9 and TRBJ1-3; no firm D call. The sequence was obtained from a man aged 30 to 39 in good health. The CDR3 bases are TGTGCCAGCAGCGGGAACACCATATATTTT. It translates to CASSGNTIYF.